This TCR beta chain was sequenced during a study of CD8+ T cells in alopecia areata. Study-wide context: Treatment ran 6 to 18 months, with 6 months of follow-up afterward.

Extraction of RNA preceded its reverse transcription into cDNA, which served as the sequencing template. Repertoires were generated with immunoSEQ multiplex PCR, while TCRdb's copy carries only in-frame clones and drops some. Of some 200,000 clones listed, more than 55% are singletons. The treatment here: oral pan-JAK inhibitor, 5-10 mg twice daily. V gave up 0 bases and J gave up 4 bases; unmatched junction bases: 4. This CDR3 is built from 15 residues. Germline CDR1 is LNHNV and CDR2 is YYDKDF (reference sequence). This chain uses TRBV15 with TRBJ2-7; TRBD1 agrees at 9 bases. This material consisted of CD4+ T cells sorted from blood, taken at week 4, from a patient treated with tofacitinib. This TCR was sampled from a human donor with alopecia areata. Here the CDR3 reads CATSRDNRGPYEQYF. Written as DNA, the CDR3 is TGTGCCACCAGCAGAGATAACAGGGGGCCGTACGAGCAGTACTTC.